These 23 T cell receptor beta chains originate from one sample sequenced in a study of Graves' ophthalmopathy and Graves' hyperthyroidism. Amplification of the TCR beta CDR3 regions used RNA transcripts (as template). An initial RT-PCR round employing HTBI primers preceded a second-round multiplex PCR. TCRdb reprocessed the multiplex PCR reads with MiXCR, giving one entry per CDR3 protein. The table has 580,000 or so distinct CDR3 sequences, about 35% seen once. Source material: peripheral blood or thyroid tissue (not recorded which). The receptors shown here come from an adult man with Graves' hyperthyroidism.

The table lists this clonotype with many counts. The chain employs TRBV13 and TRBJ1-2; D may be TRBD1 (6 bases). The CDR3 contains 16 residues. Trimming took off 4 bases at V and 7 bases at J, with 22 bases between the two ends. Germline CDR1 reads PRHDT; CDR2 reads FYEKMQ (reference sequence). The CDR3 region has the DNA TGTGCCAGCAGCTCCACGACAGGTTCAGGCCCGGCTGGCTACACCTTC. Translated: CASSSTTGSGPAGYTF. Filled out from reference TRBV13 and TRBJ1-2, the complete variable domain reads AAGVIQSPRHLIKEKRETATLKCYPIPRHDTVYWYQQGPGQDPQFLISFYEKMQSDKGSIPDRFSAQQFSDYHSELNMSSLELGDSALYFCASSSTTGSGPAGYTFGSGTRLTVV.

The chain uses TRBV7-2 and TRBJ2-7, with D possibly matching TRBD2 (5 bases). Germline V lookup: CDR1 SGHTA, CDR2 FQGNSA. Deletions cut 1 base from V and 6 bases from J, with 13 bases between. The CDR3 loop spans 14 amino acids. Here the CDR3 reads CASSLGRGRGEQYF. CDR3 nucleotides: TGTGCCAGCAGCTTAGGCCGGGGTCGAGGCGAGCAGTACTTC.

This clonotype was seen a handful of times. The chain has TRBV7-2 and TRBJ1-2; no firm D call. The germline V and J ends were trimmed by 4 bases and 12 bases, with 18 bases remaining between them. The V gene's germline CDR1 is SGHTA and CDR2 FQGNSA. This CDR3 contains 13 residues. In DNA, the CDR3 is TGTGCCAGCAGCTGGGCAGGCCGCTCTGGAAACACCTTC. It yields the protein CASSWAGRSGNTF.

This clonotype appeared many times. The chain links TRBV10-3 to TRBJ1-2, with TRBD1 identical over 8 bases. V lost 0 bases, J lost 6 bases, and 9 bases stayed unmatched. The CDR3 runs to 16 residues. Germline V gene data show CDR1 as ENHRY and CDR2 as SYGVKD. CDR3 amino acids: CAISESAGQGGNGYTF. In DNA form, the CDR3 reads TGTGCCATCAGTGAGTCTGCCGGACAGGGAGGAAATGGCTACACCTTC.

The table lists this clonotype with a few counts. The chain is built from TRBV30 and TRBJ1-1; the D gene is possibly TRBD1 (6 bases). Germline V lookup: CDR1 GTSNPN, CDR2 SVGIG (reference sequence). The CDR3 covers 12 residues. The germline V and J ends were trimmed by 2 bases and 5 bases, with 9 bases remaining between them. CDR3 in amino acids: CAWSTGPTEAFF. In DNA form, the CDR3 reads TGTGCCTGGAGTACAGGGCCTACTGAAGCTTTCTTT.

In this sample, this clonotype turned up many times. The chain has TRBV10-3 and TRBJ2-7, with 8 nucleotides matching TRBD2. The CDR3 loop spans 16 amino acids. Losses at the gene ends were 4 bases for V and 1 base for J; bases not matched to a gene: 9. Per germline, CDR1 ENHRY and CDR2 SYGVKD. The CDR3 DNA is TGTGCCATCAGTGGGGATTTAGCGGGGTTTTCCTACGAGCAGTACTTC. Translated: CAISGDLAGFSYEQYF.

This clonotype has at least ten counts. V gene TRBV6-5 combines with J gene TRBJ2-5; 8 bases align to TRBD2. Germline V lookup: CDR1 MNHEY, CDR2 SVGAGI. The CDR3 is 15 residues long. J lost 7 bases, V lost 6 bases, and 13 bases had no gene match. The CDR3 coding sequence is TGTGCCAGCAGCCACCCCGCGGGGGGCCCAACGACCCAGTACTTC. Protein: CASSHPAGGPTTQYF.

The V and J genes are TRBV20-1 and TRBJ2-7; TRBD2 matches at 11 bases. Germline CDR1 is DFQATT and CDR2 is SNEGSKA (reference sequence). This CDR3 contains 13 residues. The ends lost 6 bases at V and 7 bases at J; junction bases unmatched: 8. The CDR3 loop is CSALAGGMVEQYF. In DNA, the CDR3 is TGCAGTGCCTTAGCGGGGGGGATGGTTGAGCAGTACTTC.

This clonotype was recorded many times. V and J are TRBV11-2 and TRBJ1-1; D is unclear. The CDR3 runs 14 residues. V shed 1 base and J shed 6 bases, with 12 bases lying between them. CDR1 is SGHAT and CDR2 is FQNNGV in the germline V gene. The CDR3 region has the DNA TGTGCCAGCAGCTTAGTCTTTGCCGAGGCTGAAGCTTTCTTT. Its translation: CASSLVFAEAEAFF.

The rearrangement joins TRBV25-1 to TRBJ2-5; 8 bases map to TRBD2. Unmatched junction bases numbered 13, after V lost 2 bases and J lost 11 bases. This CDR3 has 15 residues. Germline V gene data show CDR1 as MGHDK and CDR2 as SYGVNS. CDR3 DNA sequence: TGTGCCAGCAGTGAACCGGGACTAGGGAACAATGAGCAGTACTTC. Its protein is CASSEPGLGNNEQYF.

CDR3 bases: TGTGCCATCCCAGGGGGTGTACGGAACACTGGCTACACCTTC. It specifies CAIPGGVRNTGYTF. The chain employs TRBV2 and TRBJ1-2; 7 bases are shared with TRBD1. Germline V gene lookup returns CDR1 SNHLY and CDR2 FYNNEI. J lost 7 bases, V lost 10 bases, and 15 bases had no gene match. The CDR3 totals 14 residues. The complete variable domain, with remaining parts taken from reference TRBV2 and TRBJ1-2, reads EPEVTQTPSHQVTQMGQEVILRCVPISNHLYFYWYRQILGQKVEFLVSFYNNEISEKSEIFDDQFSVERPDGSNFTLKIRSTKLEDSAMYFCAIPGGVRNTGYTFGSGTRLTVV.

V and J are TRBV20-1 and TRBJ1-5; D is ambiguous. Germline loops: CDR1 DFQATT, CDR2 SNEGSKA (reference sequence). V gave up 6 bases and J gave up 2 bases, with 17 bases separating them. The CDR3 is 15 residues long. The CDR3, as DNA: TGCAGTGCCAGCTCACTGGATAGCGGCAATCAGCCCCAGCATTTT. It codes for CSASSLDSGNQPQHF.

The chain carries TRBV24-1 and TRBJ1-1, with D maybe TRBD1 (5 bases). Germline-derived CDR1 and CDR2 are KGHDR and SFDVKD. CDR3 length: 13 residues. V lost 6 bases and J 6 bases, leaving 13 bases between the germline ends. The CDR3 loop is CATSSTGGSEAFF. In DNA, the CDR3 is TGTGCCACCAGTAGCACAGGTGGGTCTGAAGCTTTCTTT.

At least ten counts were recorded for this clonotype. The chain is built from TRBV29-1 and TRBJ2-7; unclear D gene. The CDR3 totals 12 residues. CDR1 is SQVTM, CDR2 ANQGSEA, per germline. V shed 0 bases and J shed 2 bases, with 5 bases lying between them. CDR3 sequence (DNA): TGCAGCGTTGAAGACGAAGCCTACGAGCAGTACTTC. Translating gives CSVEDEAYEQYF.

The chain is built from TRBV15 and TRBJ2-5; D is unclear. The CDR3 is 15 residues long. CDR1 is LNHNV, CDR2 YYDKDF, per germline (reference sequence). V lost 0 bases to trimming and J lost 0 bases, with 8 bases between them. CDR3 nucleotide sequence: TGTGCCACCAGCAGAGAACGGAGAAACCAAGAGACCCAGTACTTC. It specifies CATSRERRNQETQYF.

The J gene is TRBJ2-7, the V gene TRBV7-9; D might be TRBD2 (6 bases). There are 16 residues in the CDR3. The V gene lost 5 bases and the J gene lost 0 bases, with 17 bases spanning the gap. Germline V lookup: CDR1 SEHNR, CDR2 FQNEAQ (reference sequence). The CDR3 reads CASSPTLAHNSYEQYF. CDR3 coding DNA: TGTGCCAGCAGCCCCACCCTAGCGCACAACTCCTACGAGCAGTACTTC. Based on the CDR3 plus reference TRBV7-9 and TRBJ2-7, the full variable domain is DTGVSQNPRHKITKRGQNVTFRCDPISEHNRLYWYRQTLGQGPEFLTYFQNEAQLEKSRLLSDRFSAERPKGSFSTLEIQRTEQGDSAMYLCASSPTLAHNSYEQYFGPGTRLTVT.

This clonotype was detected many times. J is TRBJ2-7 and V is TRBV20-1; a possible D gene is TRBD2 (6 bases). V dropped 0 bases and J dropped 2 bases, with 14 bases sitting between them. CDR1 DFQATT and CDR2 SNEGSKA come from the germline V gene (reference sequence). This CDR3 is built from 15 residues. The CDR3, as DNA: TGCAGTGCTAGAGATGTTGGCGGGGTCGCCTACGAGCAGTACTTC. Its translation: CSARDVGGVAYEQYF.

This clonotype has ten or more counts. The gene calls are TRBV11-2 and TRBJ1-1, with 8 bases that match TRBD1. The germline gives CDR1 SGHAT, CDR2 FQNNGV. V lost 7 bases to trimming and J lost 5 bases; unmatched junction nucleotides: 3. This CDR3 is 12 amino acids long. The CDR3 DNA reads as TGTGCCAGCATTCACAGGGGGACTGAAGCTTTCTTT. Residues: CASIHRGTEAFF. Together with reference TRBV11-2 and TRBJ1-1, the CDR3 gives the full variable domain: EAGVAQSPRYKIIEKRQSVAFWCNPISGHATLYWYQQILGQGPKLLIQFQNNGVVDDSQLPKDRFSAERLKGVDSTLKIQPAKLEDSAVYLCASIHRGTEAFFGQGTRLTVV.

This clonotype was recorded a few times. The J gene is TRBJ2-7, the V gene TRBV20-1; D unresolved. Germline V gene data show CDR1 as DFQATT and CDR2 as SNEGSKA (reference sequence). The germline V and J ends were trimmed by 5 bases and 4 bases, with 15 bases remaining between them. The CDR3 loop spans 13 amino acids. CDR3 nucleotides: TGCAGTGCTGGGCGGACCGCGGATTACGAGCAGTACTTC. Translated: CSAGRTADYEQYF.

This clonotype was seen many times. The chain combines TRBV7-9 with TRBJ2-2, with a possible D match to TRBD1 (7 bases). CDR3 length equals 15 residues. The germline gives CDR1 SEHNR, CDR2 FQNEAQ (reference sequence). The V end lost 3 bases, the J end lost 5 bases, and 13 bases lay between the germline ends. CDR3 loop: CASSLQGGTTGELFF. The CDR3 coding sequence is TGTGCCAGCAGCTTGCAGGGGGGAACGACCGGGGAGCTGTTTTTT.

The chain employs TRBV29-1 and TRBJ2-5; D may be TRBD2 (6 bases). CDR1 SQVTM and CDR2 ANQGSEA come from the germline V gene. Between the trimmed V and J ends, which lost 8 bases and 1 base, there was a span of 14 bases. The CDR3 length is 13 residues. Written as DNA, the CDR3 is TGCAGCTTGGCCGTAGCGGTCCAAGAGACCCAGTACTTC. This gives the protein CSLAVAVQETQYF.

This clonotype was counted between two and nine times. This rearrangement joins TRBV19 to TRBJ1-2; perhaps TRBD1 as D (6 bases). Germline V lookup: CDR1 LNHDA, CDR2 SQIVND (reference sequence). V dropped 4 bases and J dropped 3 bases, with 15 bases sitting between them. The CDR3 loop spans 15 amino acids. In nucleotides, the CDR3 is TGTGCCAGTAGTACCACAGGGAGGGATTACTATGGCTACACCTTC. Its protein is CASSTTGRDYYGYTF.

The V call is TRBV30, the J call TRBJ1-2, with D possibly matching TRBD1 (5 bases). Germline-derived CDR1 and CDR2 are GTSNPN and SVGIG (reference sequence). The V end lost 3 bases, the J end lost 4 bases, and 21 bases lay between the germline ends. This CDR3 spans 16 amino acids. The CDR3 spells CAWREARDPRGYGYTF. CDR3 nucleotides: TGTGCCTGGAGGGAAGCCAGGGACCCAAGGGGCTATGGCTACACCTTC. The variable domain in full, with the rest retrieved from reference TRBV30 and TRBJ1-2, is SQTIHQWPATLVQPVGSPLSLECTVEGTSNPNLYWYRQAAGRGLQLLFYSVGIGQISSEVPQNLSASRPQDRQFILSSKKLLLSDSGFYLCAWREARDPRGYGYTFGSGTRLTVV.